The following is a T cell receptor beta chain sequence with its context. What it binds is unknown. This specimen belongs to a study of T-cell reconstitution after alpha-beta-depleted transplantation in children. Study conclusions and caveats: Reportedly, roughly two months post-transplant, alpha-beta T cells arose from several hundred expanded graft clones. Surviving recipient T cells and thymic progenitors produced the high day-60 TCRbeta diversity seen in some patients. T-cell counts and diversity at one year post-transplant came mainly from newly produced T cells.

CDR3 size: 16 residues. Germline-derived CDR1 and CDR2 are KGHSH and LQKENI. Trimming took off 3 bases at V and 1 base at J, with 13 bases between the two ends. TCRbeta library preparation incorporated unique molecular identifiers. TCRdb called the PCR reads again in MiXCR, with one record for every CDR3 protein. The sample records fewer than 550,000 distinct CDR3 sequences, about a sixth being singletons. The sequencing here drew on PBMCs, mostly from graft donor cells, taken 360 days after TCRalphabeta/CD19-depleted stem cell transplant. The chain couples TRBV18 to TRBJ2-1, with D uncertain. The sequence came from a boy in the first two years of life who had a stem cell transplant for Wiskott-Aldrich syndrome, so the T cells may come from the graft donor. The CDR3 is CASSPFYEASYNEQFF. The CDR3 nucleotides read TGTGCCAGCTCACCCTTTTATGAGGCATCCTACAATGAGCAGTTCTTC.